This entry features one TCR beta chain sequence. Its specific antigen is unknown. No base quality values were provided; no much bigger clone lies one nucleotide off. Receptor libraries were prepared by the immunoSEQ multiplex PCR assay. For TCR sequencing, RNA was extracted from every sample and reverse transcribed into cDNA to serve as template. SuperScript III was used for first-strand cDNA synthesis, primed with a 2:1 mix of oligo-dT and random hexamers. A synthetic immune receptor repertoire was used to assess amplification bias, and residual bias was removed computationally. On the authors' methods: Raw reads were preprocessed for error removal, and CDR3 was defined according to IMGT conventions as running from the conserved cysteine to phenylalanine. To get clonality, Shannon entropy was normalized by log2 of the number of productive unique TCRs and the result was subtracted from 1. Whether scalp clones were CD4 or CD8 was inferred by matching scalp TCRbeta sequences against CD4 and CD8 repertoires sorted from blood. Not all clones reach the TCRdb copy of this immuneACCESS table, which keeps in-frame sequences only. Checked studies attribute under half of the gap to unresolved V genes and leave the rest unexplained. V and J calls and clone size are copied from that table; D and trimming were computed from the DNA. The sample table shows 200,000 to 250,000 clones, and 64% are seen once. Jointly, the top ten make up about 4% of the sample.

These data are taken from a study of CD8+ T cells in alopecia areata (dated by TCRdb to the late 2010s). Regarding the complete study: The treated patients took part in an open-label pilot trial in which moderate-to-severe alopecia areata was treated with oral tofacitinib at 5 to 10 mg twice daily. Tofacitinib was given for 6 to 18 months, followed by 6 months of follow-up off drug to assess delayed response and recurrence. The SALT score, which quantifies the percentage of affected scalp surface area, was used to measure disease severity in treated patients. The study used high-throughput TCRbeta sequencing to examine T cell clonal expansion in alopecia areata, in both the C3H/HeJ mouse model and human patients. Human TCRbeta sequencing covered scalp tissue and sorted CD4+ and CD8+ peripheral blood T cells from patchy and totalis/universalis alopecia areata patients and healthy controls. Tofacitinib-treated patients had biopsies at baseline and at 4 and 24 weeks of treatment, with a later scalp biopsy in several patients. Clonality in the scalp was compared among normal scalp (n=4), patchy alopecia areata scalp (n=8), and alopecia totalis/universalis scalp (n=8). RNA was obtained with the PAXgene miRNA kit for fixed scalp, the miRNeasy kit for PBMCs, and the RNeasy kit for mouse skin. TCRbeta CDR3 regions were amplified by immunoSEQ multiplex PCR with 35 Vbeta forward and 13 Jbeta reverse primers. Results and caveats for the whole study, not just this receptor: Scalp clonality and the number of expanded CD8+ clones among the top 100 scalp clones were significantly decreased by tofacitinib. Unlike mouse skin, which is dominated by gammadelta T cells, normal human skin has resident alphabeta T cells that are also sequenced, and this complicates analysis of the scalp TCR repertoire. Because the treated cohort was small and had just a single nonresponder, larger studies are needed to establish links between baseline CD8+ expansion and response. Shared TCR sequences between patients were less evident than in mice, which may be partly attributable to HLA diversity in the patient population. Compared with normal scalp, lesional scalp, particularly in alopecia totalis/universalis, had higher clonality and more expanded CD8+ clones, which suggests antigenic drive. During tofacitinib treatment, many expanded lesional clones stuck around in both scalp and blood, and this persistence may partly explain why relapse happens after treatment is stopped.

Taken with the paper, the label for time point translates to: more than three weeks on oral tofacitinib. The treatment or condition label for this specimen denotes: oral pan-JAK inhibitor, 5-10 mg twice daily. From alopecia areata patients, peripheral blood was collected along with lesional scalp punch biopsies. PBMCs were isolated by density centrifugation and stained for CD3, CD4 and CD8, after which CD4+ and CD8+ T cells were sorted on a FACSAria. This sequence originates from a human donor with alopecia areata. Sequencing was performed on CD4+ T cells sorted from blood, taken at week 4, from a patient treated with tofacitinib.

The CDR3 amino acid sequence is: CASSLRYNEQFF. Read as DNA, the sequence is TGTGCCAGCAGCCTCAGATACAATGAGCAGTTCTTC. This chain joins TRBV13 to TRBJ2-1, with the D segment identity uncertain. The CDR3 goes from the cysteine to the phenylalanine over 12 residues. The DNA shown is the 36-base CDR3, in frame from base 1. The CDR1 and CDR2 encoded by the germline V gene (reference sequence) are PRHDT and FYEKMQ. The trim is 5 bases for V and 4 bases for J, with a gap of 6 bases between the germline ends. With all but the CDR3 taken from the reference TRBV13 and TRBJ2-1 genes, the full variable domain is: AAGVIQSPRHLIKEKRETATLKCYPIPRHDTVYWYQQGPGQDPQFLISFYEKMQSDKGSIPDRFSAQQFSDYHSELNMSSLELGDSALYFCASSLRYNEQFFGPGTRLTVL.